This T cell receptor (beta chain) derives from a study of shared clonotypes between healthy human individuals. Study background: Three CD4 naive, three CD4 memory, two CD8 naive and one CD8 memory plate were used per donor.

TCRdb keeps only in-frame clones here, not all; method: immunoSEQ multiplex PCR. In the table there are about 820,000 clones, 80% to 95% of which are singletons. Terminally differentiated effector memory CD45RA+ cells were excluded from the naive CD8 cells, which were CD45RO-negative and positively selected for CCR7. The source material was naive CD8+ T cells sorted from blood. The TCR sequence derives from a man in his thirties or forties in good health.

CDR3 region: CAWTGLVGEQYF. The CDR3 region has the DNA TGTGCCTGGACGGGGTTGGTTGGGGAGCAGTACTTC. J is TRBJ2-7 and V is TRBV30, with TRBD2 as a possible D gene (5 bases). Germline V gives CDR1 GTSNPN, CDR2 SVGIG (reference sequence). This CDR3 comprises 12 residues. V gave up 4 bases and J gave up 7 bases, with 14 bases separating them.